This T cell receptor beta chain appears in the sequencing data of a study of post-analysis software for immune sequencing data. The TCR beta cDNA libraries contained unique molecular identifiers. Via MiXCR, TCRdb re-called the PCR reads, giving one row per CDR3 protein. Of about 820,000 distinct CDR3 sequences listed, approximately 57% are singletons. CDR1 and CDR2 from the germline V gene are LGHDT and YNNKEL (reference sequence). The CDR3 is 15 residues long. Of note for this clonotype: Its antigen is not identified.

Regarding the study as a whole: About 5 TRBV segments (TRBV5-6, TRBV5-1 and TRBV20-1 among them) occurred more frequently in patients than in controls.

Sequencing used blood. The origin of this receptor is a girl aged 5-17 years with multiple sclerosis. The gene calls are TRBV3-1 and TRBJ2-5; TRBD1 aligns across 9 bases. The J call could be wrong; TRBJ2-7 is a better fit for the DNA end. In nucleotides, the CDR3 is TGTGCCAGCAGCCAAGGTTCGGGACAGGGCGGCGAGCAGTACTTC. The encoded protein is CASSQGSGQGGEQYF.